This TCR beta chain came from a study of identical twins. Each donor (without exception) was a healthy Caucasian. Study results and limitations: The study found excess low generation probability among twin-shared out-of-frame alpha sequences. Insertions ran lower in abundant cord blood beta clonotypes, though not in memory repertoires. The authors noted that invariant MAIT and iNKT cells could partly confound zero-insertion analyses.

TCRdb re-called the 5' RACE reads through MiXCR, storing one row per CDR3 protein. The profile shows 200,000 to 250,000 distinct CDR3 sequences, around 8% of them singletons. This CDR3 is built from 14 residues. Trimming cost V 4 bases and J 3 bases, with 13 bases left between them. The germline CDR1 and CDR2 sequences are KGHSH and LQKENI. This clonotype has just a few counts. Its specificity is unknown. The same sample was also used in a study of yellow fever vaccine responses in identical twins.

The sample taken for sequencing was memory (CD45RO+) T cells sorted from blood. This clonotype was obtained from a woman aged 18-29 years in good health. The chain is built from TRBV18 and TRBJ2-7; tentative D call: TRBD2 (5 bases). The CDR3 here is CASSRVPEVYEQYF. The CDR3 DNA reads TGTGCCAGCTCACGTGTCCCGGAGGTCTACGAGCAGTACTTC.